This T cell receptor (beta chain) was observed in a study of blood T cell repertoires in COVID-19. Across the study: PBMCs, B-cell-depleted T cells, or T cells were the source of the cDNA or gDNA that made up the material.

The assay was immunoSEQ multiplex PCR, and TCRdb's table has in-frame clones only and misses some. Of 350,000 or so clones detected, roughly nine tenths appear once; the ten largest clones hold 3.9%. V dropped 3 bases and J dropped 1 base, with 4 bases sitting between them. Per the germline V gene, CDR1 is MNHEY and CDR2 is SMNVEV (reference sequence). The CDR3 is made up of 14 amino acids. Patients of the Seattle cohort, enrolled during active infection, were followed longitudinally. This chain uses TRBV27 with TRBJ2-6; unclear D gene. Sequenced material: peripheral blood. This clonotype originated in an older woman with COVID-19, enrolled during active disease. CDR3 nucleotide sequence: TGTGCCAGCAGTTTGTATTCTGGGGCCAACGTCCTGACTTTC. It specifies CASSLYSGANVLTF.